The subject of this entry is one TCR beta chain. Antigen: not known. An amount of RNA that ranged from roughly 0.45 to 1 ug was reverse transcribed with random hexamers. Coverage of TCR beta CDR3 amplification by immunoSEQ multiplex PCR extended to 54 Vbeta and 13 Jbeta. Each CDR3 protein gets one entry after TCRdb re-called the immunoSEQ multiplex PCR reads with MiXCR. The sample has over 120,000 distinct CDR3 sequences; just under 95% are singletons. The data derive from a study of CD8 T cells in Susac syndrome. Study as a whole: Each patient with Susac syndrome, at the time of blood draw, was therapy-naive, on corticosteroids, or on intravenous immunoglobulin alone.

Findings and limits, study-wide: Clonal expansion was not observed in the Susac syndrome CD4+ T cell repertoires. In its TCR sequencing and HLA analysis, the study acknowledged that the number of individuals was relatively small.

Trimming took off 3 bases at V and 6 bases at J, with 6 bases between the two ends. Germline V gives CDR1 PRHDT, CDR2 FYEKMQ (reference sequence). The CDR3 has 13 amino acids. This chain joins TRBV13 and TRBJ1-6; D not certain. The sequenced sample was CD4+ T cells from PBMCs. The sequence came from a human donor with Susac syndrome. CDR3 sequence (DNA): TGTGCCAGCAGCTTCGGCGCTAATTCACCCCTCCACTTT. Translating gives CASSFGANSPLHF.